A selection of T cell receptor beta chains follows, all from one sample in a study of cytomegalovirus exposure and HLA in healthy donors. Sequencing used immunoSEQ multiplex PCR; TCRdb keeps in-frame clones, though not all of them. Seen here are under 150,000 clones, 70% to 85% observed once, and the top ten hold about 10%. Sample: PBMCs. The source of these receptors is a woman in her 50s in good health and CMV-seropositive. The CDR3 runs from the conserved cysteine through the conserved F or W. A D gene is named only where the DNA matches it firmly.

>TRBD2|TRBV18
CASSPRASGGYEQYF
>TRBD1|TRBV7-6
CASSLGGTGDYGYTF
>-|TRBV6-6
CASNKQSLNTEAFF
>-|TRBV19
CASSIGQEGRTEAFF
>TRBD1|TRBV4-1
CASSQGLQTGTVFW
>-|TRBV29-1
CSVEGLGVSYEQYF
>-|TRBV5-4
CASSSPRGGTEAFF
>-|TRBV14
CASSQDPEGGRTEAFF
>-|TRBV9
CASNRENEKLFF
>-|TRBV7-6
CASTQKLVSGQETQYF
>-|TRBV30
CAWSVNNKYEQYF
>-|TRBV5-8
CASSRWESDTEAFF
>-|TRBV18
CASSPQRGSYNEQFF
>TRBD2|TRBV9
CASSVAGGLETQYF
>TRBD1|TRBV6-6
CASSYGAGGSEQYF
>TRBD1|TRBV2
CASRRTGNADTQYF
>TRBD2|TRBV19
CASSMRGLNYEQYF
>-|TRBV7-9
CASSLQGFYGYTF
>TRBD1|TRBV6-1
CASRESTGYTYGYTF
>-|TRBV11-2
CASSPQGVGYTF
>-|TRBV9
CASSLAWADQETQYF
>-|TRBV23-1
CASSQSVEAGAPNQPQHF
>-|TRBV30
CANGQFYEAFF
>TRBD1|TRBV6-5
CASSYSTGWNYEQYF